This T cell receptor beta chain is drawn from a study of breast tumors, draining lymph nodes, adjacent tissues. Study conclusions and caveats: Most tumor T cells seemingly derive from lymph node, then expand in tumor.

Breast cancer patients provided tissue from their axillary draining lymph nodes. MiXCR was run by TCRdb on the multiplex PCR reads, yielding one entry per CDR3 protein. The sample shows around 130,000 distinct CDR3 sequences, over 20% of them seen only once. V shed 4 bases, J shed 7 bases, and the junction held 3 bases outside the gene matches. Germline V lookup: CDR1 LGHDT, CDR2 YNNKEL (reference sequence). This CDR3 has 13 amino acids. A note on this clonotype: Its antigen remains unknown.

This sequence originates from a female donor with breast cancer. Some clones in this sample may be carry-over from other donors' samples. The material sequenced was axillary lymph node tissue. The chain is built from TRBV3-1 and TRBJ2-2; TRBD2 aligns across 7 bases. The CDR3, as DNA: TGTGCCAGCAGCCCCGCTAGCGGCGGGGAGCTGTTTTTT. This gives the protein CASSPASGGELFF.